These 28 T cell receptor beta chains originate from one sample sequenced in a study of STAT5B mutations in CD4+ large granular lymphocyte leukemia. Clones were sequenced by immunoSEQ multiplex PCR, and TCRdb holds only the in-frame ones, with some missing. This table holds approximately 32,000 clones, 69% found once. Sample: CD4+ T cells from blood buffy coats. Receptors were obtained from a human donor in good health.

This sequence joins TRBV7-9 and TRBJ2-5; maybe TRBD1 (5 bases). V was shortened by 0 bases and J by 4 bases, with 9 bases between the two germline ends. The CDR3 length is 14 residues. Germline loops: CDR1 SEHNR, CDR2 FQNEAQ (reference sequence). This CDR3 reads CASSLAVRVETQYF. The CDR3, as DNA: TGTGCCAGCAGCTTAGCGGTCAGGGTAGAGACCCAGTACTTC.

The chain is built from TRBV5-8 and TRBJ1-6, with D unclear. The CDR3 runs to 11 residues. From germline, CDR1 is SGHTS and CDR2 YDEGEE. Deletions cut 0 bases from V and 13 bases from J, with 5 bases between. The CDR3 bases are TGTGCCAGCAGCTTGGACAGTCCCCTCCACTTT. Translating gives CASSLDSPLHF.

The chain is built from TRBV9 and TRBJ1-1; the D is unclear. The CDR3 runs to 14 residues. Deletions cut 0 bases from V and 0 bases from J, with 6 bases between. The germline V gene has CDR1 SGDLS and CDR2 YYNGEE. The CDR3 region is CASSVGPMNTEAFF. The CDR3 nucleotides are TGTGCCAGCAGCGTAGGCCCGATGAACACTGAAGCTTTCTTT. The variable domain in full, completed from reference TRBV9 and TRBJ1-1, reads DSGVTQTPKHLITATGQRVTLRCSPRSGDLSVYWYQQSLDQGLQFLIQYYNGEERAKGNILERFSAQQFPDLHSELNLSSLELGDSALYFCASSVGPMNTEAFFGQGTRLTVV.

The chain uses TRBV6-5 and TRBJ2-1; a weak D match, TRBD2 (6 bases). Germline V CDR1 and CDR2: MNHEY, SVGAGI. Trimming left V 2 bases short and J 9 bases short, with 11 bases between. The CDR3 spans 13 residues. CDR3 sequence reads: CASSYGGATEQFF. CDR3 in DNA: TGTGCCAGCAGTTACGGCGGGGCTACTGAGCAGTTCTTC.

The chain combines TRBV5-6 with TRBJ2-5, with 9 bases matching TRBD2. The junction had 8 bases not matched to a gene; V was cut back by 4 bases and J by 4 bases. The CDR3 consists of 15 residues. Germline values: CDR1 SGHDT, CDR2 YYEEEE. CDR3 in amino acids: CASSPGLAITETQYF. CDR3 DNA sequence: TGTGCCAGCAGCCCGGGACTAGCTATTACAGAGACCCAGTACTTC.

This chain joins TRBV5-1 and TRBJ2-5; TRBD1 matches 7 bases. The trim removed 4 bases at V and 2 bases at J, leaving 2 bases unmatched. CDR3 length equals 13 residues. Germline loops: CDR1 SGHRS, CDR2 YFSETQ. The CDR3 DNA sequence: TGCGCCAGCAGCCGGGACAGACAAGAGACCCAGTACTTC. Residues: CASSRDRQETQYF.

The rearrangement uses TRBV11-2 and TRBJ1-1; D unresolved. Germline CDR1 reads SGHAT; CDR2 reads FQNNGV. V lost 0 bases and J 1 base, leaving 9 bases between the germline ends. This CDR3 region has 15 residues. DNA of the CDR3: TGTGCCAGCAGCTTAGAACCGGTACCGAACACTGAAGCTTTCTTT. It codes for CASSLEPVPNTEAFF.

This clone has a handful of counts. This sequence joins TRBV28 and TRBJ1-1; a weak D match, TRBD1 (5 bases). The CDR3 has 10 amino acids. The germline V and J ends were trimmed by 9 bases and 10 bases, with 12 bases remaining between them. Germline CDR1 and CDR2: MDHEN and SYDVKM. The CDR3, as DNA: TGTGCCAGTGCGGGGCGAATAGCTTTCTTT. Its translation is CASAGRIAFF.

This rearrangement joins TRBV5-6 to TRBJ2-2; D is possibly TRBD2 (5 bases). Germline assignment: CDR1 SGHDT and CDR2 YYEEEE. There are 14 residues in the CDR3. V lost 5 bases and J lost 3, with 11 bases in between. The CDR3: CASRMGEYTGELFF. The CDR3 nucleotides read TGTGCCAGCAGAATGGGAGAGTACACCGGGGAGCTGTTTTTT.

The chain is built from TRBV7-9 and TRBJ1-2, with D unclear. The CDR3 has 13 residues. V was shortened by 4 bases and J by 4 bases, with 10 bases between the two germline ends. The germline V gene encodes CDR1 SEHNR and CDR2 FQNEAQ (reference sequence). Written as DNA, the CDR3 is TGTGCCAGCAGCTCCTGGGAGGGCTATGGCTACACCTTC. It translates to CASSSWEGYGYTF.

The table lists this clone with a count of one. The V call is TRBV4-2, the J call TRBJ2-3; 8 bases fit TRBD2. There are 14 residues in the CDR3. The junction had 2 bases not matched to a gene; V was cut back by 3 bases and J by 3 bases. Germline values: CDR1 LGHNA, CDR2 YNFKEQ. The CDR3 DNA sequence: TGTGCCAGCAGCCACCGGGGGGGGACAGATACGCAGTATTTT. Amino acid sequence: CASSHRGGTDTQYF.

The V call is TRBV6-1, the J call TRBJ2-5; D perhaps matches TRBD1 (6 bases). This CDR3 spans 16 amino acids. Trimming stripped 2 bases from V and 0 bases from J, with 13 bases between. Germline assignment: CDR1 MNHNS and CDR2 SASEGT. CDR3 nucleotides: TGTGCCAGCAGTGAAAGCCCCGACAGGTACCAAGAGACCCAGTACTTC. It specifies CASSESPDRYQETQYF.

The chain's CDR3 is CASSPGSGRLQFF. The CDR3 DNA reads TGTGCCAGCAGCCCCGGCAGCGGGCGGTTGCAGTTCTTC. The chain couples TRBV6-5 to TRBJ2-1; possibly TRBD2 for D (6 bases). The ends were cut back, 6 bases at V and 12 bases at J, with 18 bases in the middle. This CDR3 contains 13 residues. Germline CDR1 and CDR2: MNHEY and SVGAGI.

The genes are TRBV5-1 and TRBJ1-6, with a weak D call TRBD1 (5 bases). Germline values: CDR1 SGHRS, CDR2 YFSETQ. CDR3 length: 22 amino acids. The V and J ends lost 4 bases and 7 bases respectively, with 36 bases between them. In DNA form, the CDR3 reads TGCGCCAGCAGCCCTGGAGTCCCTGGGGCCGTGGGGTCAGCAGGTGTAAATTCACCCCTCCACTTT. Translation gives CASSPGVPGAVGSAGVNSPLHF.

This CDR3 is CASSPAGVSGANVLTF. In DNA form, the CDR3 reads TGTGCCAGCAGCCCAGCGGGGGTCTCTGGGGCCAACGTCCTGACTTTC. V usage is TRBV7-9 and J usage is TRBJ2-6, with TRBD2 identical over 8 bases. The V segment lost 5 bases and the J segment 0 bases; nucleotides outside the gene matches: 3. The germline V gene encodes CDR1 SEHNR and CDR2 FQNEAQ (reference sequence). CDR3 length: 16 residues.

The chain recombines TRBV10-3 with TRBJ1-2, with TRBD1 matching 7 bases. J lost 4 bases, V lost 10 bases, and 12 bases had no gene match. Looked up from germline, CDR1 is ENHRY and CDR2 is SYGVKD. This CDR3 spans 14 amino acids. In DNA, the CDR3 is TGTGCCACGAATGCAGGGGGTAGAAGCTATGGCTACACCTTC. It specifies CATNAGGRSYGYTF.

This clone was detected only a few times. The CDR3 sequence is CASSLVVNDGYTF. CDR3 in DNA: TGCGCCAGCAGCTTGGTTGTAAACGATGGCTACACCTTC. This chain uses TRBV5-1 with TRBJ1-2; D remains ambiguous. V was pared by 0 bases and J by 6 bases, with 9 bases between. Germline V gives CDR1 SGHRS, CDR2 YFSETQ. The CDR3 consists of 13 residues. The full variable domain, its missing parts supplied by reference TRBV5-1 and TRBJ1-2, is KAGVTQTPRYLIKTRGQQVTLSCSPISGHRSVSWYQQTPGQGLQFLFEYFSETQRNKGNFPGRFSGRQFSNSRSEMNVSTLELGDSALYLCASSLVVNDGYTFGSGTRLTVV.

The gene calls are TRBV5-1 and TRBJ2-7, with 8 bases fitting TRBD1. There are 16 residues in the CDR3. The V gene end was trimmed by 0 bases and the J gene end by 0 bases; junction bases not matched to a gene: 5. CDR1 and CDR2 from the germline V gene are SGHRS and YFSETQ. CDR3 bases: TGCGCCAGCAGCTTGGCGGGACAGGTGAACTCCTACGAGCAGTACTTC. Amino acids: CASSLAGQVNSYEQYF.

In its sample, this clone was seen a few times. Germline and junction disagree at one end, which may indicate a read error. This sequence joins TRBV7-2 and TRBJ1-5; no clear D. Germline lookup yields CDR1 SGHTA and CDR2 FQGNSA. This CDR3 comprises 13 residues. The CDR3 loop reads CASSLTLYQSQHF. The DNA of the CDR3 is TGTGCCAGCAGCTTAACACTCTATCAGTCCCAGCATTTT.

The chain has TRBV5-1 and TRBJ1-2, with D perhaps TRBD1 (5 bases). The V end was cut by 4 bases, the J end by 8 bases, with 18 bases between. The CDR3 contains 14 residues. Germline V gene lookup returns CDR1 SGHRS and CDR2 YFSETQ. The CDR3 spells CASSPRGRVEGYTF. The CDR3 DNA sequence: TGCGCCAGCAGCCCCCGGGGACGAGTTGAAGGCTACACCTTC.

The CDR3 nucleotides read TGTGCCAGCAGCTTAGGAGGGATCGGTCAGCCCCAGCATTTT. Translation gives CASSLGGIGQPQHF. The rearrangement links TRBV7-9 to TRBJ1-5; D is unclear. The germline CDR1 and CDR2 sequences are SEHNR and FQNEAQ (reference sequence). The length of the CDR3 is 14 residues. Trimming stripped 1 base from V and 6 bases from J, with 10 bases between.

The V gene is TRBV10-3, the J gene TRBJ2-3; 8 bases align to TRBD2. The ends lost 5 bases at V and 5 bases at J; junction bases unmatched: 9. Germline lookup yields CDR1 ENHRY and CDR2 SYGVKD. This CDR3 is 15 amino acids long. The CDR3 sequence is CAISSQAGGLDTQYF. CDR3 sequence (DNA): TGTGCCATCAGTAGCCAGGCGGGAGGATTAGATACGCAGTATTTT.

The J gene is TRBJ1-1, the V gene TRBV5-4, with 7 bases matching TRBD1. The V gene end was trimmed by 4 bases and the J gene end by 5 bases; junction bases not matched to a gene: 5. CDR3 length: 13 residues. Germline V lookup: CDR1 SGHNT, CDR2 YYREEE (reference sequence). Written as DNA, the CDR3 is TGTGCCAGCAGCGGGAGGGGGCCGACTGAAGCTTTCTTT. Translated: CASSGRGPTEAFF.

V usage is TRBV19 and J usage is TRBJ2-1; maybe TRBD2 (6 bases). The CDR3 consists of 15 residues. Deletions cut 5 bases from V and 3 bases from J, with 14 bases between. Per germline, CDR1 LNHDA and CDR2 SQIVND (reference sequence). CDR3 coding DNA: TGTGCCAGTAGTGACCCGGGGGTAGTCTACAATGAGCAGTTCTTC. Encoded protein: CASSDPGVVYNEQFF.

In this sample, this clone turned up a few times. The chain is built from TRBV4-1 and TRBJ1-6, with 7 bases that match TRBD1. CDR3 length: 16 amino acids. Germline V gene lookup returns CDR1 MGHRA and CDR2 YSYEKL. With V trimmed by 0 bases and J by 10 bases, 9 bases remained unmatched. CDR3 sequence reads: CASSQEGWTGLSPLHF. Written as DNA, the CDR3 is TGCGCCAGCAGCCAAGAAGGCTGGACAGGTCTGTCACCCCTCCACTTT.

V is TRBV4-1 and J is TRBJ2-2; 9 bases align to TRBD2. The germline V gene has CDR1 MGHRA and CDR2 YSYEKL. The CDR3 has 17 amino acids. V dropped 3 bases and J dropped 5; count of bases not matched to a gene: 10. The CDR3 DNA follows: TGCGCCAGCAGCCATCCCCAGCGGGGACTAGCAACCGGGGAGCTGTTTTTT. Translation: CASSHPQRGLATGELFF.

This clone was detected a few times. CDR3 region: CASSLSRNTGELFF. The DNA for the CDR3 is TGTGCCAGCAGCTTAAGCAGGAACACCGGGGAGCTGTTTTTT. The chain is built from TRBV7-9 and TRBJ2-2; D not certain. The CDR3 extends over 14 amino acids. Germline V gene sequence: CDR1 SEHNR, CDR2 FQNEAQ (reference sequence). The V end was cut by 2 bases, the J end by 1 base, with 5 bases between. Drawing the rest from reference TRBV7-9 and TRBJ2-2, the complete variable domain is DTGVSQNPRHKITKRGQNVTFRCDPISEHNRLYWYRQTLGQGPEFLTYFQNEAQLEKSRLLSDRFSAERPKGSFSTLEIQRTEQGDSAMYLCASSLSRNTGELFFGEGSRLTVL.

This chain connects TRBV19 to TRBJ2-6; the D gene is possibly TRBD1 (6 bases). The CDR3 sequence is 17 residues long. CDR1 and CDR2 from the germline V gene are LNHDA and SQIVND (reference sequence). V lost 10 bases and J lost 2, with 21 bases in between. The CDR3 nucleotides read TGTGCCACCGCATTAGGGGGTTTGAAGACTGGGGCCAACGTCCTGACTTTC. It translates to CATALGGLKTGANVLTF.